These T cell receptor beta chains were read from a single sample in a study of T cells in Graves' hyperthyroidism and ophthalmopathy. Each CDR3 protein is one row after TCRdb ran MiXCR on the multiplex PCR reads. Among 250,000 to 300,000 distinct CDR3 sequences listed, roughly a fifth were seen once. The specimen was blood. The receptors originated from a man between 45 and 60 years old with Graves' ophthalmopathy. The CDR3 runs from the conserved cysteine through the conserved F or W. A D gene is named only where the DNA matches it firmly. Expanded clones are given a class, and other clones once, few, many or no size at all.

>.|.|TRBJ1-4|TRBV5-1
CASSQGRPTNEKLFF
TGCGCCAGCAGCCAGGGACGGCCAACTAATGAAAAACTGTTTTTT
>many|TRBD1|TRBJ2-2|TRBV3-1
CASSLKTGYRTGELFF
TGTGCCAGCAGCCTAAAGACAGGGTATCGCACCGGGGAGCTGTTTTTT
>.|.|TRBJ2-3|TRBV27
CTSRLTAMNTQYF
TGTACCAGCAGACTCACTGCCATGAATACGCAGTATTTT
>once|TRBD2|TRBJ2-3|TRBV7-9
CASSLKAGADTQYF
TGTGCCAGCAGTCTTAAAGCGGGAGCGGATACGCAGTATTTT
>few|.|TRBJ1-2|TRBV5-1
CASSSPGVVRGYTF
TGCGCCAGCAGCTCCCCAGGGGTTGTGCGTGGCTACACCTTC
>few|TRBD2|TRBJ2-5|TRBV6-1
CASSDLSGRAKETQYF
TGTGCCAGCAGTGACCTTAGCGGGAGGGCCAAAGAGACCCAGTACTTC
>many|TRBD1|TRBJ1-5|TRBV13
CASSLGQGAGGQPQHF
TGTGCCAGCAGCTTGGGACAGGGGGCAGGGGGTCAGCCCCAGCATTTT
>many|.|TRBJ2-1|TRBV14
CASSRQGILYNEQFF
TGTGCCAGCAGCCGGCAGGGAATCCTCTACAATGAGCAGTTCTTC
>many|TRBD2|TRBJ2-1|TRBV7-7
CASSSTTGLAGEDEQFF
TGTGCTAGCAGCTCAACAACGGGACTAGCGGGAGAAGATGAGCAGTTCTTC
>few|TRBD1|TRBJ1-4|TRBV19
CASSTGQARNEKLFF
TGTGCCAGTAGTACCGGACAGGCCCGCAATGAAAAACTGTTTTTT
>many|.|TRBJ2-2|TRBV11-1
CASSSSRGSGELFF
TGTGCCAGCAGCTCGTCCAGGGGATCCGGGGAGCTGTTTTTT
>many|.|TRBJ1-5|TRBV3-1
CASSQGLGSNQPQHF
TGTGCCAGCAGCCAAGGATTAGGCAGCAATCAGCCCCAGCATTTT
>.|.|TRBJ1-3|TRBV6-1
CASSLGRGNTIYF
TGTGCCAGCAGTCTGGGACGGGGAAACACCATATATTTT
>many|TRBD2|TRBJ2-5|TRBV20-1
CSARPFQRENQETQYF
TGCAGTGCTAGACCGTTCCAGCGGGAGAACCAAGAGACCCAGTACTTC
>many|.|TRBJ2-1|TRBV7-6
CASSLALNEQFF
TGTGCCAGCAGCTTAGCTCTGAATGAGCAGTTCTTC
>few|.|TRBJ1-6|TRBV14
CASSHGLDAPLHF
TGTGCCAGCAGCCACGGGTTGGACGCACCCCTCCACTTT
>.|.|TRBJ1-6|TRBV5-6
CASSLGVGRDSPLHF
TGTGCCAGCAGCTTGGGCGTGGGCAGGGACTCACCCCTCCACTTT
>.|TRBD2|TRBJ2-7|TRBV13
CASSVDPLAGVQYEQYF
TGTGCCAGCAGCGTAGACCCCCTAGCGGGAGTTCAGTACGAGCAGTACTTC
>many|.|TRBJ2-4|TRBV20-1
CSARVPRQSLAKNIQYF
TGCAGTGCTAGGGTGCCTCGACAGAGCCTAGCCAAAAACATTCAGTACTTC
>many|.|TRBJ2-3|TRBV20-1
CSASYSALGADTQYF
TGCAGTGCTAGTTACAGCGCCCTAGGCGCAGATACGCAGTATTTT
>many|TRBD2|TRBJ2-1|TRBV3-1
CASSSSGRGGYNEQFF
TGTGCCAGCAGCTCTAGCGGGAGGGGAGGCTACAATGAGCAGTTCTTC
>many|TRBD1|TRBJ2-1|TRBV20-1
CSASGFGTGYNEQFF
TGCAGTGCTAGTGGTTTCGGGACAGGGTACAATGAGCAGTTCTTC
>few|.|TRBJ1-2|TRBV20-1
CSARDREYGYTF
TGCAGTGCTAGAGACCGGGAATATGGCTACACCTTC
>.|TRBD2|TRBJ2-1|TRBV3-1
CASSQGSGRGGFF
TGTGCCAGCAGCCAAGGTAGCGGGAGGGGGGGGTTCTTC
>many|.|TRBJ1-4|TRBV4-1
CASSHPGRATNEKLFF
TGCGCCAGCAGCCATCCCGGACGGGCAACTAATGAAAAACTGTTTTTT
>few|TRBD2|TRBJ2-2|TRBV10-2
CASSESGLAGVVTGELFF
TGCGCCAGCAGTGAGTCGGGACTAGCGGGAGTCGTCACCGGGGAGCTGTTTTTT
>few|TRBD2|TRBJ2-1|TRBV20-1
CSASGTSGWNEQFF
TGCAGTGCGTCCGGGACTAGCGGGTGGAATGAGCAGTTCTTC
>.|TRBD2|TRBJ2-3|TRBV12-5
CASGFGLAGVDTQYF
TGTGCTAGTGGTTTCGGACTAGCGGGAGTTGATACGCAGTATTTT
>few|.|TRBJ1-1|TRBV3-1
CASSQGLYTEAFF
TGTGCCAGCAGCCAGGGTCTGTACACTGAAGCTTTCTTT
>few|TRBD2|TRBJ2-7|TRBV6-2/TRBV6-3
CASGREVYEQYF
TGTGCCAGCGGACGGGAGGTCTACGAGCAGTACTTC
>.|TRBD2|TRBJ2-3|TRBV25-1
CASSGLAVSTDTQYF
TGTGCCAGCAGCGGACTAGCGGTCTCTACGGATACGCAGTATTTT
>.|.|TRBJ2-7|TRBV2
CASTVGTYNQLVYEQYF
TGTGCCAGCACGGTTGGGACATACAACCAATTGGTCTACGAGCAGTACTTC
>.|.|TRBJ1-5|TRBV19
CASSQLGEGRNQPQHF
TGTGCCAGTAGTCAGCTCGGGGAGGGCAGAAATCAGCCCCAGCATTTT
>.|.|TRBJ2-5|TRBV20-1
CSARDGVREIETQYF
TGCAGTGCTAGAGATGGGGTCAGGGAAATTGAGACCCAGTACTTC
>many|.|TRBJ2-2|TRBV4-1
CASSQETKTFNTGELFF
TGCGCCAGCAGCCAAGAAACTAAGACTTTTAACACCGGGGAGCTGTTTTTT
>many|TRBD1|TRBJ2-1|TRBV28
CASSSGTEGRNEQFF
TGTGCCAGCAGTTCCGGGACAGAGGGGCGCAATGAGCAGTTCTTC
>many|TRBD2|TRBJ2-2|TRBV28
CASGTSGHHGGELFF
TGTGCCAGCGGGACTAGCGGGCACCACGGCGGGGAGCTGTTTTTT